This T cell receptor beta chain was retrieved from a study of cytomegalovirus exposure and HLA in healthy donors. Study results and caveats: Previous analysis showed most TCR beta V segments were productive about 87% or about 30% of the time. Researchers reported in a later analysis that a missense DCLRE1C variant was tied to TCR beta V- and J-gene trimming. Analyses of presence and absence presupposed an approximately uniform sequencing depth across donors.

Germline CDR1 SGHTA, CDR2 FQGNSA. The CDR3 extends over 13 amino acids. Trimming stripped 4 bases from V and 8 bases from J, with 12 bases between. Concerning this clone itself: Its target is not known.

PCR used 60 Vbeta primers and 13 Jbeta primers. Clones were read by immunoSEQ multiplex PCR, and TCRdb kept only the in-frame ones, dropping some. This table holds 95,000 to 150,000 clones, around 66% found once. The sequenced material came from PBMCs. V and J are TRBV7-2 and TRBJ2-1; the D is unclear. The sequence was obtained from a middle-aged woman in good health and CMV-seropositive. The CDR3 DNA reads TGTGCCAGCAGCTCACCCCCCTCGGATGAGCAGTTCTTC. This encodes CASSSPPSDEQFF.